The T cell receptor (beta chain) under discussion was sequenced for a study of cytomegalovirus exposure and HLA in healthy donors. Trimming pared 5 bases from V and 2 bases from J, leaving 7 bases between. Per germline, CDR1 MDHEN and CDR2 SYDVKM. This CDR3 has 12 amino acids. Only in-frame clones appear in the TCRdb table, and some are missing; sequencing was by immunoSEQ multiplex PCR. The sample lists about 74,000 clones, about 93% occurring once. As concerns this clone: Antigen specificity is unknown. Other DNA sequences in this sample translate to the same CDR3.

Study-wide results and caveats: Cytomegalovirus association was listed for approximately 150 TCR beta chains.

The donors were in the approximately 130-subject validation cohort, distinct from the approximately 670-subject first cohort. This TCR came from a young man in good health and CMV-seropositive. The chain combines TRBV28 with TRBJ2-7; D is ambiguous. What was sequenced was PBMCs. This CDR3 reads CASSPGTYEQYF. The CDR3 DNA sequence: TGTGCCAGCAGTCCCGGTACCTACGAGCAGTACTTC.